This record looks at one T cell receptor (beta chain) sequence and its context. The antigen is not known. A read error may explain this, as a much larger clone is one base away. This entry is derived from a study of type 1 and type 2 diabetes patients. Study summary: Samples came from type 1 diabetic, type 2 diabetic or nondiabetic people, recruited in China. Study-wide findings and caveats: In CD4+ and CD8+ T cells, type 2 diabetes diversity exceeded type 1.

Amplification started from genomic DNA. A primer set of 30 forward and 13 reverse primers amplified the CDR3. TCRdb passed the multiplex PCR reads through MiXCR, listing each CDR3 protein once. The sample has about 290,000 distinct CDR3 sequences; roughly 50% are singletons. This CDR3 is 13 amino acids long. The germline gives CDR1 GTSNPN, CDR2 SVGIG (reference sequence). Sequenced material: peripheral blood mononuclear cells (PBMCs). The clonotype was recovered from a man between 18 and 35 years old with type 2 diabetes. This chain links TRBV30 with TRBJ2-7, with D unclear. This CDR3 is CAWSVGGSHEQYF. As DNA, the CDR3 is TGTGCCTGGAGTGTCGGCGGCTCCCACGAGCAGTACTTC. The full variable domain, rest sourced from reference TRBV30 and TRBJ2-7, is SQTIHQWPATLVQPVGSPLSLECTVEGTSNPNLYWYRQAAGRGLQLLFYSVGIGQISSEVPQNLSASRPQDRQFILSSKKLLLSDSGFYLCAWSVGGSHEQYFGPGTRLTVT.